This T cell receptor (beta chain) is from a study of technical replicates of blood from a few donors. This CDR3 comprises 15 residues. V shed 5 bases and J shed 0 bases, with 8 bases lying between them. The germline V gene has CDR1 MNHEY and CDR2 SMNVEV (reference sequence). Data came from immunoSEQ multiplex PCR; TCRdb stores just in-frame clones and leaves some out. The table includes almost 90,000 clones, 85% to 95% detected once. V is TRBV27 and J is TRBJ2-6; possibly TRBD1 for D (5 bases). This receptor was identified in a human donor in good health. The sample consisted of T cells isolated from PBMCs. The CDR3 is CASSPTASGANVLTF. In DNA, the CDR3 is TGTGCCAGCAGTCCGACAGCCTCTGGGGCCAACGTCCTGACTTTC. Looking up the rest from reference TRBV27 and TRBJ2-6 gives the full variable domain: EAQVTQNPRYLITVTGKKLTVTCSQNMNHEYMSWYRQDPGLGLRQIYYSMNVEVTDKGDVPEGYKVSRKEKRNFPLILESPSPNQTSLYFCASSPTASGANVLTFGAGSRLTVL.